This T cell receptor beta chain was found in a study of cytomegalovirus exposure and HLA in healthy donors. Findings and limits, study-wide: Compared with the approximately 680-donor mean, an Asian-associated ancestry cluster reportedly had fewer N-insertions, according to a later analysis.

Vbeta (60) and Jbeta (13) primers were used in the PCR. Profiling relied on immunoSEQ multiplex PCR, and the TCRdb table lists in-frame clones only, not all of them. The sample lists about 130,000 clones; about 70% were seen once. The CDR3 spans 17 residues. Germline V gene lookup returns CDR1 SGDLS and CDR2 YYNGEE. Between the trimmed V and J ends, which lost 5 bases and 0 bases, there was a span of 15 bases. In the case of this clone: The antigen is unknown.

The chain links TRBV9 to TRBJ2-6; D may be TRBD1 (6 bases). The sequenced sample consisted of PBMCs. The sequence derives from a woman aged 60-75 years in good health and CMV-seropositive. The CDR3 loop reads CASSPGTPSSGANVLTF. CDR3 coding DNA: TGTGCCAGCAGTCCCGGGACACCGAGCTCTGGGGCCAACGTCCTGACTTTC.